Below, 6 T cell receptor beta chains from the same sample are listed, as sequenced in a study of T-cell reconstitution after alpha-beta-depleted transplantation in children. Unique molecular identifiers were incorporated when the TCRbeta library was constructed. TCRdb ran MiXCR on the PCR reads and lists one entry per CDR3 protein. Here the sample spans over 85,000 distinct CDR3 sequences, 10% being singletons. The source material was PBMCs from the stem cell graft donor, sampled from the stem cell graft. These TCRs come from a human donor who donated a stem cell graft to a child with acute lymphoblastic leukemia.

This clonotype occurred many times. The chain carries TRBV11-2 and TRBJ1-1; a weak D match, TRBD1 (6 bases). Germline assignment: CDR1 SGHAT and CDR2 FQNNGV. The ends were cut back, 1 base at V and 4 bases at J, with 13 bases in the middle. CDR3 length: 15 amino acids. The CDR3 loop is CASSLGVGGGTEAFF. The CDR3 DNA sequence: TGTGCCAGCAGCTTAGGGGTAGGGGGAGGCACTGAAGCTTTCTTT.

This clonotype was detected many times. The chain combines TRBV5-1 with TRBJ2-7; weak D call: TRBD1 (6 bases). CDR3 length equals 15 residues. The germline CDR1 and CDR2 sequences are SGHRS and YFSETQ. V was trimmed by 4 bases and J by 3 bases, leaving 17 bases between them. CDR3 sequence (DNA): TGCGCCAGCAGCCTTCGTCTACAGGGAAACTACGAGCAGTACTTC. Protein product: CASSLRLQGNYEQYF.

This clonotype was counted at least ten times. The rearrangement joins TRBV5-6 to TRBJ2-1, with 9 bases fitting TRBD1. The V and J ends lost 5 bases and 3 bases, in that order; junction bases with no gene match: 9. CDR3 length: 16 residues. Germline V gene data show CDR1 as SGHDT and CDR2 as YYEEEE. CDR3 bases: TGTGCCAGCAGGAAACGAGGACAGGGGTTCTACAATGAGCAGTTCTTC. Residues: CASRKRGQGFYNEQFF.

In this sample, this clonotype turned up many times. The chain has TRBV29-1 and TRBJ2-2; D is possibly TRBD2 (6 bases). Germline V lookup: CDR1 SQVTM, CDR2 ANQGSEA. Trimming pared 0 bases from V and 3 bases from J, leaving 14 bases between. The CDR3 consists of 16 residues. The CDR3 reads CSVEEGGSLDTGELFF. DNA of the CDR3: TGCAGCGTTGAAGAGGGGGGATCCTTGGACACCGGGGAGCTGTTTTTT.

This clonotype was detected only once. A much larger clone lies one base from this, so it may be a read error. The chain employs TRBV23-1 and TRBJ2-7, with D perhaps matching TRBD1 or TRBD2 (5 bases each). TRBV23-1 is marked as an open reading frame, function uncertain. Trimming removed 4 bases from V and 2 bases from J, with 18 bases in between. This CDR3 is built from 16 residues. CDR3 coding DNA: TGCGCCAGCAGTCCAACCCGGTGGGGGAGCCCCTACGAGCAGTACTTC. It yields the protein CASSPTRWGSPYEQYF.

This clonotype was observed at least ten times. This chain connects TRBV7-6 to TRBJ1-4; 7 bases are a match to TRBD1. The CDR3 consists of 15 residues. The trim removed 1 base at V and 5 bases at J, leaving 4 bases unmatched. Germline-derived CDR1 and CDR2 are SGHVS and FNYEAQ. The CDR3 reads CASSLGGQRNEKLFF. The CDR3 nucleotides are TGTGCCAGCAGCTTAGGGGGACAGCGAAATGAAAAACTGTTTTTT.